This T cell receptor (beta chain) was sequenced for a study of cytomegalovirus exposure and HLA in healthy donors. Whole-study context: HLA-typed donors were the source of tens of millions of unique TCRs held in an early data release. Assignment to the Caucasian-associated ancestry cluster applied to around 76% of the roughly 420 genotyped donors.

The PCR had 60 Vbeta and 13 Jbeta primers. Some clones are missing from TCRdb's copy, which holds only in-frame ones; the method was immunoSEQ multiplex PCR. The table records about 150,000 clones, around 78% of them present only once. The length of the CDR3 is 14 residues. Trimming pared 0 bases from V and 8 bases from J, leaving 11 bases between. Germline V gives CDR1 MNHNS, CDR2 SASEGT. In its sample, this clone was seen a few times. Its antigen is unidentified. Points from the study as a whole: With high specificity and sensitivity, the classifier reportedly diagnosed cytomegalovirus status.

The receptor comes from a woman aged 18-30 years in good health and CMV-seronegative. The J gene is TRBJ1-5, the V gene TRBV6-1; D perhaps matches TRBD1 (5 bases). Sequencing was performed on PBMCs. CDR3 sequence: CASSEAPTVEPQHF. The DNA of the CDR3 is TGTGCCAGCAGTGAAGCTCCGACAGTCGAGCCCCAGCATTTT.